These 22 T cell receptor beta chains share one sample of origin, sequenced in a study of blood T cell repertoires in COVID-19. Sequencing used immunoSEQ multiplex PCR; TCRdb keeps in-frame clones, though not all of them. Altogether roughly 92,000 clones are present, 90% being singletons, with the ten largest covering about 5.2%. The specimen was peripheral blood. The source is a man in his fifties or sixties with acute or convalescent COVID-19.

This clone was seen once. The chain links TRBV30 to TRBJ1-3; D is possibly TRBD1 (6 bases). V lost 0 bases to trimming and J lost 9 bases, with 18 bases between them. This CDR3 region has 15 residues. The germline V gene has CDR1 GTSNPN and CDR2 SVGIG (reference sequence). The chain's CDR3 is CAWSVITGSIGTIYF. The DNA of the CDR3 is TGTGCCTGGAGTGTAATCACAGGGTCGATCGGCACCATATATTTT.

The chain recombines TRBV18 with TRBJ2-7; TRBD1 matches at 7 bases. Germline CDR1 and CDR2: KGHSH and LQKENI. V gave up 4 bases and J gave up 6 bases; unmatched junction bases: 9. The CDR3 covers 14 residues. CDR3 DNA sequence: TGTGCCAGCTCACTGGGGACAGTCCCACGCGAGCAGTACTTC. Amino acids: CASSLGTVPREQYF.

Concerning this clone: Germline and junction disagree at one end, which may indicate a read error. This chain joins TRBV6-5 and TRBJ1-5, with D maybe TRBD1 (5 bases). The CDR3 runs to 15 residues. The germline CDR1 and CDR2 sequences are MNHEY and SVGAGI. The CDR3 spells CATSKGQMSNQAQHF. The CDR3 DNA sequence: TGTGCCACCTCGAAGGGGCAAATGTCTAATCAGGCCCAGCATTTT.

This chain links TRBV27 with TRBJ2-4; 8 bases match TRBD2. V lost 11 bases and J lost 6; bases outside the gene matches: 12. Germline assignment: CDR1 MNHEY and CDR2 SMNVEV (reference sequence). The CDR3 has 14 amino acids. The CDR3 DNA reads as TGTGCCGCCCCAGCGGGAGAGTCTGGAAACATTCAGTACTTC. This translates into CAAPAGESGNIQYF.

V and J are TRBV19 and TRBJ1-1, with D perhaps matching TRBD1 (5 bases). Trimming pared 8 bases from V and 0 bases from J, leaving 16 bases between. The CDR3 totals 15 residues. Germline V CDR1 and CDR2: LNHDA, SQIVND (reference sequence). The CDR3 loop is CASGGLLGMNTEAFF. CDR3 DNA: TGTGCCAGTGGGGGACTGTTGGGAATGAACACTGAAGCTTTCTTT.

The chain uses TRBV30 and TRBJ1-6; perhaps TRBD1 as D (5 bases). Germline V gene data show CDR1 as GTSNPN and CDR2 as SVGIG (reference sequence). CDR3 size: 14 residues. Trimming stripped 4 bases from V and 0 bases from J, with 7 bases between. In nucleotides, the CDR3 is TGTGCCTGGAACGGGGGCTCCTATAATTCACCCCTCCACTTT. This codes for CAWNGGSYNSPLHF.

The table lists this clone with a few counts. V usage is TRBV27 and J usage is TRBJ2-3; TRBD2 agrees at 8 bases. The CDR3 consists of 16 residues. V was clipped by 3 bases and J by 6 bases; unmatched bases: 11. CDR1 MNHEY and CDR2 SMNVEV come from the germline V gene (reference sequence). The CDR3 is CASSFLAAGGGDTQYF. The CDR3 coding sequence is TGTGCCAGCAGTTTTTTGGCGGCGGGAGGCGGGGATACGCAGTATTTT.

This clone was found a few times. J is TRBJ2-7 and V is TRBV5-4; TRBD1 aligns across 8 bases. V trimming: 4 bases; J trimming: 6 bases; junction bases outside the gene matches: 6. The CDR3 runs to 13 residues. In germline, CDR1 is SGHNT, CDR2 YYREEE (reference sequence). CDR3 amino acids: CASSKDRVGEQYF. CDR3 DNA: TGTGCCAGCAGCAAGGACAGGGTGGGCGAGCAGTACTTC.

The rearrangement uses TRBV12-2 and TRBJ2-7; the D call of TRBD2 is as the table states it, not checked on the DNA. TRBV12-2 is deemed a pseudogene. The CDR3 is 18 amino acids. DNA for the CDR3: TGTGCAAGTCGCTTAAAACGGGGGACGGGAGCCCTCTCCTACGAGCAGTACTTC. Its protein product is CASRLKRGTGALSYEQYF.

The table lists this clone with a count of one. The rearrangement uses TRBV7-2 and TRBJ1-2; 8 bases agree with TRBD1. CDR1 is SGHTA, CDR2 FQGNSA, per germline. The CDR3 totals 16 residues. V lost 5 bases, J lost 8 bases, and 16 bases stayed unmatched. For the CDR3, the DNA is TGTGCCAGCAGCACCCCCTCCGGGACAGGCCCCGTGGGCTACACCTTC. The encoded protein is CASSTPSGTGPVGYTF.

V and J are TRBV6-5 and TRBJ1-3; TRBD1 matches 9 bases. The J segment lost 12 bases and the V segment lost 8 bases, leaving 8 bases of the junction unmatched. The CDR3 length is 12 residues. The germline CDR1 and CDR2 sequences are MNHEY and SVGAGI. The DNA for the CDR3 is TGTGCCAGCGACCGGGACAGGGCCGACATATATTTT. Translated: CASDRDRADIYF.

The V and J genes are TRBV12-3 or TRBV12-4 and TRBJ1-3; D remains ambiguous. The CDR3 has 11 amino acids. Trimming stripped 5 bases from V and 9 bases from J, with 8 bases between. CDR3 DNA: TGTGCCAGCAGTCCACGGAGCACCATATATTTT. It is translated as CASSPRSTIYF.

V usage is TRBV19 and J usage is TRBJ2-3; TRBD2 aligns across 12 bases. Trimming cost V 5 bases and J 6 bases; bases outside gene matches: 6. Looked up from germline, CDR1 is LNHDA and CDR2 is SQIVND (reference sequence). The CDR3 is 15 residues long. The CDR3 spells CASSLTSGSHDTQYF. The CDR3 DNA reads TGTGCCAGTAGTTTGACTAGCGGGAGCCACGATACGCAGTATTTT. Supplemented by reference TRBV19 and TRBJ2-3, the full variable domain reads DGGITQSPKYLFRKEGQNVTLSCEQNLNHDAMYWYRQDPGQGLRLIYYSQIVNDFQKGDIAEGYSVSREKKESFPLTVTSAQKNPTAFYLCASSLTSGSHDTQYFGPGTRLTVL.

V usage is TRBV3-1 (or the pseudogene TRBV3-2) and J usage is TRBJ1-5; 7 bases map to TRBD1. The CDR3 spans 15 residues. With V trimmed by 1 base and J by 6 bases, 6 bases remained unmatched. Germline loops: CDR1 LGHDT, CDR2 YNNKEL (reference sequence). CDR3 in DNA: TGTGCCAGCAGCCAAGTGGCAGGGGGTTCTCAGCCCCAGCATTTT. Its protein is CASSQVAGGSQPQHF.

This chain links TRBV7-8 with TRBJ1-3, with TRBD1 identical over 7 bases. CDR3 size: 16 residues. J gave up 0 bases and V 5 bases, and 7 bases lay outside the gene matches. Germline loops: CDR1 SGHVS, CDR2 FQNEAQ. The CDR3 sequence is CASSPQGIFSGNTIYF. The CDR3 DNA follows: TGTGCCAGCAGCCCACAGGGGATCTTCTCTGGAAACACCATATATTTT.

V gene TRBV18 combines with J gene TRBJ2-7, with 8 bases that match TRBD2. The ends lost 0 bases at V and 6 bases at J; junction bases unmatched: 7. Looked up from germline, CDR1 is KGHSH and CDR2 is LQKENI. The CDR3 sequence is 15 residues long. CDR3 in DNA: TGTGCCAGCTCACCACCTAGCGGGGCCTCTATCGAGCAGTACTTC. The encoded protein is CASSPPSGASIEQYF.

The gene calls are TRBV18 and TRBJ2-4, with 7 bases lining up with TRBD1. The CDR3 extends over 14 amino acids. Germline loops: CDR1 KGHSH, CDR2 LQKENI. V dropped 3 bases and J dropped 2; count of bases not matched to a gene: 1. CDR3 nucleotide sequence: TGTGCCAGCTCACCGGGACAGCCCAAAAACATTCAGTACTTC. Translating it yields CASSPGQPKNIQYF.

The chain couples TRBV11-2 to TRBJ2-5, with 7 bases that match TRBD2. With V trimmed by 5 bases and J by 5 bases, 17 bases remained unmatched. CDR1 and CDR2 from the germline V gene are SGHAT and FQNNGV. The CDR3 runs to 17 residues. The CDR3: CASSRRARESPRETQYF. The CDR3 nucleotides read TGTGCCAGCAGCCGGAGGGCGCGGGAGAGTCCCAGGGAGACCCAGTACTTC.

The V gene is TRBV4-1, the J gene TRBJ2-5; possible D gene TRBD2, 7 bases. The CDR3 runs 15 residues. The germline gives CDR1 MGHRA, CDR2 YSYEKL. V was clipped by 0 bases and J by 5 bases, with 13 bases between them. The CDR3 coding sequence is TGCGCCAGCAGCCAAGAGACCGGGGGGCAGGAGACCCAGTACTTC. Amino acid sequence: CASSQETGGQETQYF.

The chain uses TRBV27 and TRBJ1-2; 9 bases match TRBD1. This CDR3 is 15 amino acids long. The V segment lost 4 bases and the J segment 3 bases; nucleotides outside the gene matches: 6. Germline CDR1 reads MNHEY; CDR2 reads SMNVEV (reference sequence). The CDR3 reads CASSSYRGRDYGYTF. The CDR3 DNA follows: TGTGCCAGCAGTTCTTACAGGGGGCGCGACTATGGCTACACCTTC.

The chain carries TRBV30 and TRBJ2-5, with D possibly matching TRBD1 (6 bases). Germline loops: CDR1 GTSNPN, CDR2 SVGIG (reference sequence). The ends were cut back, 4 bases at V and 4 bases at J, with 10 bases in the middle. The CDR3 is 12 amino acids. The CDR3 DNA sequence: TGTGCCTGGAACCCCAGGGGAGAGACCCAGTACTTC. Protein product: CAWNPRGETQYF.

V and J are TRBV10-3 and TRBJ2-3, with a possible D match to TRBD2 (5 bases). Trimming removed 6 bases at V and 1 base at J, with 17 bases between. From germline, CDR1 is ENHRY and CDR2 SYGVKD. The CDR3 is 16 amino acids. The CDR3 sequence is CAISPRAGIGTDTQYF. Here the CDR3 DNA reads TGTGCCATCAGCCCTCGGGCGGGTATAGGCACAGATACGCAGTATTTT.